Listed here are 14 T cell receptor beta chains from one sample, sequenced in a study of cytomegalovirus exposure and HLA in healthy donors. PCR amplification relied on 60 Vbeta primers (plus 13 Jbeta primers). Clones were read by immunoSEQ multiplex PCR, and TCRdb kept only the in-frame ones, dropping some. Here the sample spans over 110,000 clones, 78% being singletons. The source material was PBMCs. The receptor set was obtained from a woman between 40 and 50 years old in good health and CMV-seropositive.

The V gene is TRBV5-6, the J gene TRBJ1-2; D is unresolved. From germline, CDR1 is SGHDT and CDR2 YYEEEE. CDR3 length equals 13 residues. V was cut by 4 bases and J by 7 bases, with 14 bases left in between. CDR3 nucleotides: TGTGCCAGCAGCGTCGACTTCCGCGTTGGCTACACCTTC. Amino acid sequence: CASSVDFRVGYTF.

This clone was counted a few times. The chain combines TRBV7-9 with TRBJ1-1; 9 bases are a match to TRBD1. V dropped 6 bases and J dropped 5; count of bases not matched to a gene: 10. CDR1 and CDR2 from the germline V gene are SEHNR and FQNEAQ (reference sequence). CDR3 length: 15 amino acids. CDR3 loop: CASSSTGGAETEAFF. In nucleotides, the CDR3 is TGTGCCAGCAGTTCCACAGGGGGCGCGGAGACTGAAGCTTTCTTT.

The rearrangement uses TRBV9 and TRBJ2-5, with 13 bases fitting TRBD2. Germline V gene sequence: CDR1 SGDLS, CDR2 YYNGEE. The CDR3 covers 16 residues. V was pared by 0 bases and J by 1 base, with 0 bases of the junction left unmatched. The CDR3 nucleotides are TGTGCCAGCAGCGTAGGACTAGCGGGAGGCCAAGAGACCCAGTACTTC. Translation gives CASSVGLAGGQETQYF.

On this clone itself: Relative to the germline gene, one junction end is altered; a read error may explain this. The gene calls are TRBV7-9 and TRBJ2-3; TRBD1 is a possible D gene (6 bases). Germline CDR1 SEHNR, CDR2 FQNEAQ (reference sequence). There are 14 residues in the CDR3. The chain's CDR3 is CASSLGSQGDREDF. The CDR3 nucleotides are TGTGCCAGCAGCTTAGGGTCACAGGGTGACCGCGAGGATTTT.

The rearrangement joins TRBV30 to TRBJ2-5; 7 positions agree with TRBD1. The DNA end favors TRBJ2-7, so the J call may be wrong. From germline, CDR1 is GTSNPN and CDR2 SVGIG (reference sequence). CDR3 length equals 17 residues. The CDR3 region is CAWGRDSLFRTTYEQYF. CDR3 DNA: TGTGCCTGGGGCCGGGACAGCCTTTTTAGAACCACCTACGAGCAGTACTTC.

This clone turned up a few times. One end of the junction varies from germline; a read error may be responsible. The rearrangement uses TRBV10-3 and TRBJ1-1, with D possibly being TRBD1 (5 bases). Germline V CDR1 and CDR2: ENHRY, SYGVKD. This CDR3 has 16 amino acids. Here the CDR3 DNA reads TGTGCCAGCAGTGAAGCCAGGGCGGTCTATAACACTGAAGCTTTCTTT. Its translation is CASSEARAVYNTEAFF.

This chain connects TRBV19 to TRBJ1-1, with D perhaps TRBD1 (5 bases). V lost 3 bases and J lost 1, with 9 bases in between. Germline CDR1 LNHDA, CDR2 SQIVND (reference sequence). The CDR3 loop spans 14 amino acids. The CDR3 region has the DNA TGTGCCAGTAGTATCCGAACAGGGAACACTGAAGCTTTCTTT. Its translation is CASSIRTGNTEAFF.

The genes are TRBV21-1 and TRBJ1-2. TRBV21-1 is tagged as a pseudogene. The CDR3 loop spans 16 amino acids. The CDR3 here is CASSKEGGIIGYGYTF. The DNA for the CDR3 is TGTGCCAGCAGCAAAGAGGGAGGGATAATAGGATATGGCTACACCTTC.

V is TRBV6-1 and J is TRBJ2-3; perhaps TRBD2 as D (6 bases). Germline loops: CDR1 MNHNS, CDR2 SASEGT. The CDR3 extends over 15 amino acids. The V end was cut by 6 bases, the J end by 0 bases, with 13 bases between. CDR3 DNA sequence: TGTGCCAGCAGGGGACGGGCGGGAAGCACAGATACGCAGTATTTT. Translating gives CASRGRAGSTDTQYF.

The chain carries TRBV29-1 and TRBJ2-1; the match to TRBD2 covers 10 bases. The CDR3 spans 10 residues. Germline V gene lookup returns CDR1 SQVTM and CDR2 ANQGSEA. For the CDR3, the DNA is TGCACAGCGGGAGGGAATGAGCAGTTCTTC. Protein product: CTAGGNEQFF.

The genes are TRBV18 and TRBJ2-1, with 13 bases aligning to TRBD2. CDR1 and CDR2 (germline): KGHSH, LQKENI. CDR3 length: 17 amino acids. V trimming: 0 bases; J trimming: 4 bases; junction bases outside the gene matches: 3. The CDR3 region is CASSPPGLAGLYNEQFF. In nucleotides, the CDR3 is TGTGCCAGCTCACCACCGGGACTAGCGGGATTATACAATGAGCAGTTCTTC.

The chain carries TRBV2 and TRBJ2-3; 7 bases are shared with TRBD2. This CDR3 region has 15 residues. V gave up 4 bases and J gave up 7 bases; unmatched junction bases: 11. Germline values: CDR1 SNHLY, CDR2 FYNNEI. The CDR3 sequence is CASSVGLADLNTQYF. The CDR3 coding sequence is TGTGCCAGCAGTGTTGGGCTAGCGGATCTTAATACGCAGTATTTT. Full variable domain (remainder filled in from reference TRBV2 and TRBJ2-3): EPEVTQTPSHQVTQMGQEVILRCVPISNHLYFYWYRQILGQKVEFLVSFYNNEISEKSEIFDDQFSVERPDGSNFTLKIRSTKLEDSAMYFCASSVGLADLNTQYFGPGTRLTVL.

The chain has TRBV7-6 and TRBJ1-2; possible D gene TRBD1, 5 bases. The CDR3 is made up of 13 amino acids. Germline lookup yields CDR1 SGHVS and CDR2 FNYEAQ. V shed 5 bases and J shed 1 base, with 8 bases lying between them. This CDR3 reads CASSKTVNYGYTF. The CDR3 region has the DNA TGTGCCAGCAGCAAGACAGTTAACTATGGCTACACCTTC.

CDR3 sequence: CASNGGLAGGETQYF. Here the CDR3 DNA reads TGTGCCAGCAACGGGGGGCTAGCGGGTGGGGAGACCCAGTACTTC. The genes are TRBV5-6 and TRBJ2-5; TRBD2 aligns across 8 bases. The CDR3 covers 15 residues. The trim removed 6 bases at V and 5 bases at J, leaving 12 bases unmatched. Looked up from germline, CDR1 is SGHDT and CDR2 is YYEEEE.